A selection of T cell receptor beta chains follows, all from one sample in a study of shared clonotypes between healthy human individuals. Libraries were prepared by immunoSEQ multiplex PCR; TCRdb keeps only in-frame clonotypes and omits some of them. The profile shows roughly 2 million clones, approximately 94% of them singletons. The sample was naive CD8+ T cells sorted from blood. The receptors come from a young man in good health. The CDR3 runs from the conserved cysteine through the conserved F or W. The D gene is left open where the match is weak. Not every row has a clone size; where given, it reads once, few, many or a size class.

d_call	clone_size	v_call	j_call	cdr3_aa	cdr3_nt
-	once	TRBV15	TRBJ1-1	CATSRDEGESNTEAFF	TGTGCCACCAGCAGAGATGAGGGGGAATCGAACACTGAAGCTTTCTTT
-	-	TRBV30	TRBJ2-3	CAWSVRGDATDTQYF	TGTGCCTGGAGTGTCCGAGGAGACGCCACAGATACGCAGTATTTT
-	-	TRBV4-1	TRBJ2-7	CASSLVGARVDEQYF	TGCGCCAGCAGCCTAGTCGGGGCCCGGGTGGACGAGCAGTACTTC
TRBD2	once	TRBV27	TRBJ2-1	CASSLSDLAGAYNEQFF	TGTGCCAGCAGTTTATCGGATCTAGCGGGAGCCTACAATGAGCAGTTCTTC
-	-	TRBV7-6	TRBJ2-2	CASSSSGAGELFF	TGTGCCAGCAGCTCTTCAGGGGCCGGGGAGCTGTTTTTT
-	-	TRBV9	TRBJ2-7	CASSVVPGSYEQYF	TGTGCCAGCAGCGTAGTCCCGGGCTCCTACGAGCAGTACTTC
TRBD1	once	TRBV2	TRBJ2-2	CASSDRDRVNTGELFF	TGTGCCAGCAGTGACCGGGACAGGGTCAACACCGGGGAGCTGTTTTTT
TRBD2	-	TRBV5-1	TRBJ2-2	CASSRTPLGLAGPGGDTGELFF	TGCGCCAGCAGCCGAACCCCACTCGGACTAGCGGGGCCCGGCGGGGACACCGGGGAGCTGTTTTTT
TRBD1	-	TRBV10-3	TRBJ1-5	CAISEPMEAGGDQPQHF	TGTGCCATCAGTGAGCCGATGGAGGCAGGGGGCGACCAGCCCCAGCATTTT
-	-	TRBV29-1	TRBJ2-7	CSVVGGSSYEQYF	TGCAGCGTTGTAGGGGGGAGCTCCTACGAGCAGTACTTC
TRBD1	-	TRBV27	TRBJ2-3	CASSRLTGSTDTQYF	TGTGCCAGCAGTCGCCTGACAGGGTCCACAGATACGCAGTATTTT
-	-	TRBV28	TRBJ1-3	CASSRTPRGSGNTIYF	TGTGCCAGCAGCCGCACCCCCAGGGGCTCTGGAAACACCATATATTTT
-	-	TRBV18	TRBJ2-7	CASSPPAADYEQYF	TGTGCCAGCTCACCACCGGCGGCCGACTACGAGCAGTACTTC
-	-	TRBV11-2	TRBJ2-2	CASSLVTGGRTGELFF	TGTGCCAGCAGCTTAGTTACGGGGGGCCGGACCGGGGAGCTGTTTTTT
-	-	TRBV7-9	TRBJ2-7	CASSSVGDEQYF	TGTGCCAGCAGCTCTGTCGGGGACGAGCAGTACTTC
-	-	TRBV29-1	TRBJ2-5	CSALGGDETQYF	TGCAGCGCCTTGGGGGGAGACGAGACCCAGTACTTC
TRBD1	-	TRBV27	TRBJ1-2	CASRRQGGNYGYTF	TGTGCCAGCAGACGACAGGGGGGAAACTATGGCTACACCTTC
TRBD1	-	TRBV7-9	TRBJ1-3	CASTSDRAGNTIYF	TGTGCCAGCACCTCGGACAGGGCTGGAAACACCATATATTTT
-	-	TRBV29-1	TRBJ1-1	CSVEYLAGMNTEAFF	TGCAGCGTTGAATATTTAGCAGGGATGAACACTGAAGCTTTCTTT
-	-	TRBV2	TRBJ1-2	CASSGRGVNGYTF	TGTGCCAGCAGTGGGCGGGGCGTTAATGGCTACACCTTC
-	-	TRBV2	TRBJ2-7	CASSWTEAYEQYF	TGTGCCAGCAGTTGGACAGAAGCCTACGAGCAGTACTTC
TRBD1	-	TRBV5-1	TRBJ2-1	CASSLHRGDYNEQFF	TGCGCCAGCAGCTTGCACAGGGGGGACTACAATGAGCAGTTCTTC
-	-	TRBV13	TRBJ2-7	CASSPGGSSYEQYF	TGTGCCAGCAGCCCTGGGGGGTCCTCCTACGAGCAGTACTTC
-	-	TRBV25-1	TRBJ2-7	CASGAAGAYEQYF	TGTGCCAGCGGTGCGGCAGGGGCCTACGAGCAGTACTTC
-	-	TRBV30	TRBJ1-2	CAWTLPGRTNYGYTF	TGTGCCTGGACCCTACCGGGCAGAACCAACTATGGCTACACCTTC
-	-	TRBV25-1	TRBJ1-6	CASSGGINSPLHF	TGTGCCAGCAGTGGGGGGATTAATTCACCCCTCCACTTT
TRBD2	-	TRBV6-4	TRBJ2-1	CASSVLAGAPNEQFF	TGTGCCAGCAGTGTACTAGCGGGAGCCCCCAATGAGCAGTTCTTC
-	-	TRBV7-6	TRBJ2-5	CASSPPLQETQYF	TGTGCCAGCAGCCCCCCACTCCAAGAGACCCAGTACTTC